Listed here are 21 T cell receptor beta chains from one sample, sequenced in a study of blood T cell repertoires in COVID-19. The table came from immunoSEQ multiplex PCR; TCRdb's copy has only in-frame clones and leaves some out. The repertoire has around 300,000 clones, about nine tenths of them found once; the top ten carry 3%. The sample consisted of PBMCs or T cells enriched from blood (not recorded which). The receptors shown here come from a woman between 50 and 59 years old who had recovered from COVID-19.

This chain connects TRBV30 to TRBJ2-7; TRBD1 matches 11 bases. The CDR3 is made up of 15 amino acids. CDR1 GTSNPN and CDR2 SVGIG come from the germline V gene (reference sequence). The trim removed 3 bases at V and 5 bases at J, leaving 9 bases unmatched. Written as DNA, the CDR3 is TGTGCCTGGAGCGACGGGACAGGGGGTTCTGACGAGCAGTACTTC. Translation: CAWSDGTGGSDEQYF. Supplemented by reference TRBV30 and TRBJ2-7, the full variable domain reads SQTIHQWPATLVQPVGSPLSLECTVEGTSNPNLYWYRQAAGRGLQLLFYSVGIGQISSEVPQNLSASRPQDRQFILSSKKLLLSDSGFYLCAWSDGTGGSDEQYFGPGTRLTVT.

This clone was observed a few times. V is TRBV2 and J is TRBJ2-3, with D maybe TRBD1 (5 bases). Trimming removed 6 bases at V and 5 bases at J, with 12 bases between. The CDR3 has 13 amino acids. Germline V CDR1 and CDR2: SNHLY, FYNNEI. Written as DNA, the CDR3 is TGTGCCAGCAGAAAGACAGAAAGAGATACGCAGTATTTT. Residues: CASRKTERDTQYF.

The chain uses TRBV29-1 and TRBJ1-3; 8 nucleotides align to TRBD1. Germline CDR1 reads SQVTM; CDR2 reads ANQGSEA. The V segment lost 5 bases and the J segment 2 bases; nucleotides outside the gene matches: 8. CDR3 size: 15 residues. The CDR3 is CSVTPRTGTGNTIYF. CDR3 DNA sequence: TGCAGCGTTACCCCGAGGACAGGGACTGGAAACACCATATATTTT.

The chain recombines TRBV5-1 with TRBJ2-3; 12 nucleotides align to TRBD2. The V segment lost 2 bases and the J segment 2 bases; nucleotides outside the gene matches: 9. Germline V gene data show CDR1 as SGHRS and CDR2 as YFSETQ. This CDR3 spans 18 amino acids. The CDR3 reads CASSFPTSGGRDTDTQYF. CDR3 nucleotide sequence: TGCGCCAGCAGCTTCCCGACTAGCGGGGGCCGCGACACAGATACGCAGTATTTT.

In DNA, the CDR3 is TGCGCCAGCAGCCCACGAGTGCACCCCAACACTGAAGCTTTCTTT. It encodes CASSPRVHPNTEAFF. The V gene is TRBV4-1, the J gene TRBJ1-1; D call uncertain. This CDR3 spans 15 amino acids. The V end lost 4 bases, the J end lost 2 bases, and 14 bases lay between the germline ends. Germline CDR1 MGHRA, CDR2 YSYEKL.

This chain connects TRBV3-1 (or the pseudogene TRBV3-2) to TRBJ2-1; TRBD2 matches 7 bases. Trimming took 0 bases from V and 4 from J; bases not matched to a gene: 6. This CDR3 is built from 16 residues. Germline V gene lookup returns CDR1 LGHDT and CDR2 YNNKEL (reference sequence). The CDR3 is CASSQESAGTYNEQFF. The CDR3 DNA reads TGTGCCAGCAGCCAAGAATCAGCGGGAACGTACAATGAGCAGTTCTTC.

J is TRBJ2-7 and V is TRBV6-5, with D possibly being TRBD1 (6 bases). Trimming stripped 4 bases from V and 5 bases from J, with 21 bases between. There are 16 residues in the CDR3. Germline values: CDR1 MNHEY, CDR2 SVGAGI. CDR3 residues: CASSFSRANRAHEQYF. As DNA, the CDR3 is TGTGCCAGCAGTTTTTCTCGGGCGAACAGGGCCCACGAGCAGTACTTC.

CDR3 protein: CASSYSRTSVNNEQFF. The DNA of the CDR3 is TGTGCCAGCAGTTACAGTAGGACTAGCGTTAACAATGAGCAGTTCTTC. The chain has TRBV6-5 and TRBJ2-1; 9 nucleotides line up with TRBD2. This CDR3 contains 16 residues. Losses at the gene ends were 2 bases for V and 5 bases for J; bases not matched to a gene: 7. CDR1 MNHEY and CDR2 SVGAGI come from the germline V gene.

V usage is TRBV6-2 or TRBV6-3 and J usage is TRBJ2-1, with 9 nucleotides matching TRBD2. Per germline, CDR1 MNHEY and CDR2 SVGEGT. The CDR3 is made up of 15 amino acids. Losses at the gene ends were 1 base for V and 8 bases for J; bases not matched to a gene: 6. The chain's CDR3 is CASSYLAGALHEQFF. In DNA, the CDR3 is TGTGCCAGCAGTTACTTAGCGGGAGCGTTGCATGAGCAGTTCTTC.

The chain has TRBV28 and TRBJ1-1; D remains unclear. CDR1 and CDR2 (germline): MDHEN, SYDVKM. V was shortened by 5 bases and J by 6 bases, with 4 bases between the two germline ends. The CDR3 loop spans 10 amino acids. CDR3 sequence reads: CASSPAEAFF. CDR3 bases: TGTGCCAGCAGTCCTGCTGAAGCTTTCTTT.

The V call is TRBV19, the J call TRBJ1-4, with a tentative D call TRBD1 (5 bases). CDR3 length equals 15 residues. The V gene lost 4 bases and the J gene lost 0 bases, with 9 bases spanning the gap. Germline lookup yields CDR1 LNHDA and CDR2 SQIVND (reference sequence). CDR3 sequence reads: CASSKEGSTNEKLFF. DNA of the CDR3: TGTGCCAGTAGTAAGGAGGGGTCAACTAATGAAAAACTGTTTTTT. The full variable domain, its missing parts supplied by reference TRBV19 and TRBJ1-4, is DGGITQSPKYLFRKEGQNVTLSCEQNLNHDAMYWYRQDPGQGLRLIYYSQIVNDFQKGDIAEGYSVSREKKESFPLTVTSAQKNPTAFYLCASSKEGSTNEKLFFGSGTQLSVL.

The chain uses TRBV28 and TRBJ2-7; D perhaps matches TRBD1 (5 bases). Trimming cost V 5 bases and J 1 base, with 15 bases left between them. The germline CDR1 and CDR2 sequences are MDHEN and SYDVKM. This CDR3 comprises 15 residues. CDR3 protein: CASSILPPGSYEQYF. The CDR3 DNA sequence: TGTGCCAGCAGTATACTCCCCCCAGGGTCCTACGAGCAGTACTTC. Supplemented by reference TRBV28 and TRBJ2-7, the full variable domain reads DVKVTQSSRYLVKRTGEKVFLECVQDMDHENMFWYRQDPGLGLRLIYFSYDVKMKEKGDIPEGYSVSREKKERFSLILESASTNQTSMYLCASSILPPGSYEQYFGPGTRLTVT.

The gene calls are TRBV4-1 and TRBJ2-3; 9 bases align to TRBD2. CDR3 length: 19 amino acids. V lost 0 bases and J lost 1; bases outside the gene matches: 11. CDR1 and CDR2 from the germline V gene are MGHRA and YSYEKL. The CDR3: CASSQEGLAGKSRTDTQYF. CDR3 nucleotides: TGCGCCAGCAGCCAAGAGGGCCTAGCGGGAAAATCTCGCACAGATACGCAGTATTTT.

Only a few counts were recorded for this clone. The chain is built from TRBV19 and TRBJ1-2; D call uncertain. Germline CDR1 and CDR2: LNHDA and SQIVND (reference sequence). The CDR3 is made up of 15 amino acids. Trimming cost V 5 bases and J 7 bases, with 20 bases left between them. The CDR3 reads CASSPTEQRVSGYTF. In DNA form, the CDR3 reads TGTGCCAGTAGTCCGACGGAGCAGAGGGTCAGTGGCTACACCTTC.

The rearrangement links TRBV5-4 to TRBJ2-3; 11 bases fit TRBD2. The V segment lost 7 bases and the J segment 0 bases; nucleotides outside the gene matches: 13. The CDR3 runs 18 residues. Germline V gives CDR1 SGHNT, CDR2 YYREEE (reference sequence). As DNA, the CDR3 is TGTGCCAGCCATTCTTTCCTAGCGGGAGGACGGAGCACAGATACGCAGTATTTT. It yields the protein CASHSFLAGGRSTDTQYF.

The chain couples TRBV5-1 to TRBJ1-2, with a tentative D call TRBD1 (6 bases). The germline CDR1 and CDR2 sequences are SGHRS and YFSETQ. The V gene lost 6 bases and the J gene lost 1 base, with 19 bases spanning the gap. CDR3 size: 16 residues. CDR3 in DNA: TGCGCCAGCACGCCAGGGGCAGGGGCGATTAACTATGGCTACACCTTC. As protein: CASTPGAGAINYGYTF.

This clone was observed a single time. This sequence joins TRBV28 and TRBJ1-1; TRBD1 aligns across 7 bases. Trimming took 7 bases from V and 8 from J; bases not matched to a gene: 10. Germline-derived CDR1 and CDR2 are MDHEN and SYDVKM. CDR3 size: 13 residues. In DNA, the CDR3 is TGTGCCAGCACCCTCACAGGGGCCGCGGAAGCTTTCTTT. Its translation is CASTLTGAAEAFF.

The V and J genes are TRBV7-3 and TRBJ2-1, with TRBD2 as a possible D gene (5 bases). This CDR3 contains 15 residues. Per the germline V gene, CDR1 is SGHTA and CDR2 is FQGTGA. Trimming pared 6 bases from V and 0 bases from J, leaving 12 bases between. The CDR3 DNA reads TGTGCCAGCAGTGAAGCGGAGAGCTCCTACAATGAGCAGTTCTTC. Amino acids: CASSEAESSYNEQFF.

The chain links TRBV5-1 to TRBJ2-1, with 13 bases aligning to TRBD2. Germline assignment: CDR1 SGHRS and CDR2 YFSETQ. V shed 4 bases and J 2 bases; nucleotides not matched to a gene: 6. The CDR3 consists of 17 residues. The CDR3 region is CASSPGTSGIAYNEQFF. The DNA for the CDR3 is TGCGCCAGCAGCCCCGGGACTAGCGGGATAGCCTACAATGAGCAGTTCTTC.

The chain is built from TRBV5-1 and TRBJ2-7, with 7 bases lining up with TRBD1. Trimming at V came to 4 bases and at J to 2 bases, leaving 6 bases not matched to a gene. Germline-derived CDR1 and CDR2 are SGHRS and YFSETQ. This CDR3 is built from 14 residues. The CDR3 DNA reads TGCGCCAGCAGCCTCCTGACAGGGCCCTACGAGCAGTACTTC. It yields the protein CASSLLTGPYEQYF.

The chain combines TRBV6-2 or TRBV6-3 with TRBJ2-1; possible D gene TRBD2, 7 bases. This CDR3 comprises 15 residues. Trimming removed 6 bases from V and 4 bases from J, with 16 bases in between. Germline-derived CDR1 and CDR2 are MNHEY and SVGEGT. In DNA form, the CDR3 reads TGTGCCAGCAGCCCGGCGGGGGCGGGATACAATGAGCAGTTCTTC. Residues: CASSPAGAGYNEQFF.